These T cell receptor beta chains were read from a single sample in a study of blood T cell repertoires in COVID-19. Sequencing was performed with immunoSEQ multiplex PCR; in TCRdb, only in-frame clones are kept and a portion is missing. The sample lists 45,000 to 60,000 clones; less than 90% were seen once. The sequenced material came from peripheral blood. The receptors were sampled from a woman between 55 and 75 years old with acute or convalescent COVID-19. CDR3s include the opening cysteine and the closing phenylalanine or tryptophan. Each record gives: V gene, D gene, J gene, clone size, CDR3 DNA, CDR3 protein. The D gene is left open where the match is weak. Clone size is stated in some rows and not others, as once, few, many or a class when expanded.

TRBV7-2	TRBD2	TRBJ2-3	NA	TGTGCCAGCAGCTTGCGACTAGCGGGATCCCTGGGAGCAGATACGCAGTATTTT	CASSLRLAGSLGADTQYF
TRBV5-1	NA	TRBJ1-4	NA	TGCGCCAGCAGCTTGGGTTCGGGAAATGAAAAACTGTTTTTT	CASSLGSGNEKLFF
TRBV20-1	NA	TRBJ1-2	once	TGCAGTGCTAGTCGCGGACTATATGGCTACACCTTC	CSASRGLYGYTF
TRBV9	TRBD1	TRBJ1-1	NA	TGTGCCAGCAGCAACAACCAGGGGGCGTACACTGAAGCTTTCTTT	CASSNNQGAYTEAFF
TRBV5-1	TRBD2	TRBJ2-2	NA	TGCGCCAGCAGCTTGGTTGCTAGCGGAGCTAACACCGGGGAGCTGTTTTTT	CASSLVASGANTGELFF
TRBV7-2	NA	TRBJ1-2	NA	TGTGCCAGCAGCATCCGGGTCACCGCTAACTATGGCTACACCTTC	CASSIRVTANYGYTF
TRBV19	NA	TRBJ2-4	NA	TGTGCCAGTGCCCAGGGGCCTTCGCAAAACATTCAGTACTTC	CASAQGPSQNIQYF
TRBV18	TRBD1	TRBJ1-2	few	TGTGCCAGCTCACCTGACAGGGGGCCGGGGCAAGGCTACACCTTC	CASSPDRGPGQGYTF
TRBV4-2	NA	TRBJ1-4	NA	TGTGCCAGCAGCCGTCTTAATGAAAAACTGTTTTTT	CASSRLNEKLFF
TRBV7-8	NA	TRBJ1-2	NA	TGTGCCAGCAGCTTATTACAGACAAACTATGGCTACACCTTC	CASSLLQTNYGYTF
TRBV2	TRBD2	TRBJ2-2	NA	TGTGCCAGTAAGAGGGGAGCGGGGCAGAACACCGGGGAGCTGTTTTTT	CASKRGAGQNTGELFF
TRBV5-8	NA	TRBJ1-2	NA	TGTGCCAGCCGAGACCCCGGGACAAGACTTAACTATGGCTACACCTTC	CASRDPGTRLNYGYTF
TRBV5-1	NA	TRBJ2-2	NA	TGCGCCAGCAGCGTTAGCGGCACCGCGAACACCGGGGAGCTGTTTTTT	CASSVSGTANTGELFF
TRBV6-2/TRBV6-3	NA	TRBJ2-1	NA	TGTGCCAGCAGTTACTTTTTAGCGGCATTGCAACACAATGAGCAGTTCTTC	CASSYFLAALQHNEQFF
TRBV5-1	NA	TRBJ1-2	NA	TGCGCCAGCAGCTTGGGAACGGGTAACTATGGCTACACCTTC	CASSLGTGNYGYTF
TRBV6-1	NA	TRBJ1-5	NA	TGTGCCAGCAGTGGCCGACAGATTCTGAATAGCAATCAGCCCCAGCATTTT	CASSGRQILNSNQPQHF
TRBV6-1	TRBD1	TRBJ2-7	once	TGTGCCAGCAGTGAAGCTCTACAGGGGGTCTACGAGCAGTACTTC	CASSEALQGVYEQYF
TRBV19	TRBD2	TRBJ2-5	NA	TGTGCCAGTAGTTGGGCTAGCGGGAGTAGAGAGACCCAGTACTTC	CASSWASGSRETQYF
TRBV7-6	TRBD2	TRBJ2-5	NA	TGTGCCAGCAGCTTAAGCGGGGGGTACCAAGAGACCCAGTACTTC	CASSLSGGYQETQYF
TRBV24-1	NA	TRBJ1-1	once	TGTGCCACCAGAGACAGGAAGAACACTGAAGCTTTCTTT	CATRDRKNTEAFF
TRBV25-1	NA	TRBJ1-2	NA	TGTGCCAGCAGTGCCCTGGGAGGCTATGGCTACACCTTC	CASSALGGYGYTF
TRBV28	NA	TRBJ1-4	NA	TGTGCCAGCAAATCAGGGATCGCTAATGAAAAACTGTTTTTT	CASKSGIANEKLFF
TRBV5-1	NA	TRBJ1-1	NA	TGCGCCAGCAGCTTGAATCAGTACACTGAAGCTTTCTTT	CASSLNQYTEAFF
TRBV11-2	NA	TRBJ2-7	NA	TGTGCCAGCAGCTTAGATGGTGGGCAGGTGAGCTCCTACGAGCAGTACTTC	CASSLDGGQVSSYEQYF
TRBV7-2	TRBD1	TRBJ1-3	NA	TGTGCCAGCAGCCGGACAGGCGGTCCAGGAAACACCATATATTTT	CASSRTGGPGNTIYF
TRBV10-1	NA	TRBJ2-5	NA	TGCGCCAGCAGTGATGGAGAGGGGTACTTC	CASSDGEGYF
TRBV19	NA	TRBJ1-6	NA	TGTGCCAGTAGTATAAACTTGGTCTTTTCGCCGACTTCCTATAATTCACCCCTCCACTTT	CASSINLVFSPTSYNSPLHF
TRBV12-3/TRBV12-4	TRBD1	TRBJ1-3	NA	TGTGCCAGCGGGACAGGGCTTGGAAACACCATATATTTT	CASGTGLGNTIYF
TRBV7-3	TRBD2	TRBJ2-2	once	TGTGCCAGCAGCCAACTAGCGGGGGTCGGGGAGCTGTTTTTT	CASSQLAGVGELFF
TRBV24-1	NA	TRBJ2-5	NA	TGTGCCACCAGTGACTCGGCTAAAAAGGGGGGGGAGACCCAGTACTTC	CATSDSAKKGGETQYF
TRBV5-4	TRBD1	TRBJ1-1	few	TGTGCCAGCAGCTGGGACAGGGGAGGAGGGACTGAAGCTTTCTTT	CASSWDRGGGTEAFF
TRBV25-1	TRBD1	TRBJ1-5	once	TGTGCCAGCAGTGGGGGACAGAATCAGCCCCAGCATTTT	CASSGGQNQPQHF